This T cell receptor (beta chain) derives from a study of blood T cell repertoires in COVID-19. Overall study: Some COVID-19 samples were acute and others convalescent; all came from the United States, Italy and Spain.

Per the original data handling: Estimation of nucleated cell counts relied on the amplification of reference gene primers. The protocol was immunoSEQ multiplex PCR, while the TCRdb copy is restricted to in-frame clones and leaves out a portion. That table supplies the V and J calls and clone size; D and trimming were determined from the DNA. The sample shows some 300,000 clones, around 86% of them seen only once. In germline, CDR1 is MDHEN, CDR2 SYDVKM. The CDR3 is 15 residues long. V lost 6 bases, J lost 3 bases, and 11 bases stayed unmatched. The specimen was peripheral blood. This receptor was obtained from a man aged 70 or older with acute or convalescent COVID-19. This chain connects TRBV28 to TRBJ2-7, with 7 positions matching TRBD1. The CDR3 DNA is TGTGCCAGCAGGGGGGACATAACAGGGGTCTACGAGCAGTACTTC. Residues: CASRGDITGVYEQYF.